This TCR beta chain was documented in a study of blood T cell repertoires in COVID-19 (dated by TCRdb to about 2020). A note on the overall study: Collaborator samples came from the United States, Italy and Spain and covered acute and convalescent phases of COVID-19. The repertoires were released in a freely available public database intended as a resource for research on the immune response to SARS-CoV-2. Samples were obtained from the ongoing ImmuneRACE study (first 160 participants) and from about 1,300 subjects provided by 6 global collaborators. Nearly every sample came with metadata listing a de-identified subject ID, COVID-19 status, age in years and sex. Deeply sampled blood TCRbeta repertoires from subjects exposed to, actively infected with, or recovered from COVID-19 were included in the dataset. The prospective study material was composed of cDNA or gDNA derived from T cells, B-cell-depleted T cells, or PBMCs. Where available, HLA class I and class II types were taken from metadata supplied by the sample provider and were not determined by assay-based typing. What the authors observed across the whole study: The amount of clinical and demographic metadata varied by source and participant and was provided uncurated.

TCRbeta CDR3 regions were amplified from genomic DNA by means of the immunoSEQ Assay, a bias-controlled multiplex PCR. Concerning the study's data processing: Within the assay, amplification of reference gene primers was used to estimate how many nucleated cells each sample contained. To quantify the absolute abundance of each unique TCRbeta CDR3 rearrangement, sequence reads were collapsed and filtered. Productive Simpson clonality was computed per sample as the square root of Simpson's diversity index over productive rearrangements. Not all clones reach the TCRdb copy of this immuneACCESS table, which keeps in-frame sequences only. Checked studies attribute under half of the gap to unresolved V genes and leave the rest unexplained. D and trimming come from the DNA, and the V and J calls and clone size come from that table. Within this sample are roughly 100,000 clones, with under 80% of them counted one time only. The ten top clones hold just under 20% of the sample.

A word on this clone: The specificity of this receptor is unknown. No base quality values were provided; no much bigger clone lies one nucleotide off.

The germline V gene supplies CDR1 SQVTM and CDR2 ANQGSEA. Counted from cysteine to phenylalanine, this CDR3 has 14 amino acids. Just CDR3 DNA is preserved here, 42 bases in frame from base 1. The germline V and J ends show losses of 7 bases and 1 base respectively, and no gene match explains 8 bases of the junction. Each collaborating institution followed its own protocols to collect whole blood in K2EDTA tubes. For TCRbeta analysis, collaborator samples were shipped as frozen whole blood, as isolated PBMCs, or as DNA extracted from either sample type. Sequencing was done on a sample of peripheral blood. Rearrangement joined TRBV29-1 to TRBJ1-1, and TRBD1 aligns with 8 junction nucleotides. The origin of this receptor is a woman in her seventies with acute or convalescent COVID-19. The DNA sequence is as follows: TGCAGCGCCAGGGGGCAGGGACGGAACACTGAAGCTTTCTTT. This sequence encodes CSARGQGRNTEAFF.